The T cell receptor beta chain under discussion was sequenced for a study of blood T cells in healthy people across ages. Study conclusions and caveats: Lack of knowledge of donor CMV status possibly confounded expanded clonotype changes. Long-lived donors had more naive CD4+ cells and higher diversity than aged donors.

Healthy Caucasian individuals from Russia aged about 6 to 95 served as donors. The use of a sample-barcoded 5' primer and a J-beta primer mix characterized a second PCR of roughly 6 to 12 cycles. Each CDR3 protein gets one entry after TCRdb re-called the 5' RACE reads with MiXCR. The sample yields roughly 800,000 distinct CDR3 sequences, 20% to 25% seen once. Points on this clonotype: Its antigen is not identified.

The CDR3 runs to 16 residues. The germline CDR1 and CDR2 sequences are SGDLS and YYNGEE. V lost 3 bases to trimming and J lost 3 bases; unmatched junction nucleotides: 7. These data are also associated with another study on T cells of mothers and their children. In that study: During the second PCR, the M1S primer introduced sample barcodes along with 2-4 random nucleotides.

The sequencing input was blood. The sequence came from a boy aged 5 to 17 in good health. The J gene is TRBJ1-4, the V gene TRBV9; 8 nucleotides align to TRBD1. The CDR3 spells CASSADRGSANEKLFF. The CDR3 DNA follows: TGTGCCAGCAGCGCAGACAGGGGATCGGCTAATGAAAAACTGTTTTTT.